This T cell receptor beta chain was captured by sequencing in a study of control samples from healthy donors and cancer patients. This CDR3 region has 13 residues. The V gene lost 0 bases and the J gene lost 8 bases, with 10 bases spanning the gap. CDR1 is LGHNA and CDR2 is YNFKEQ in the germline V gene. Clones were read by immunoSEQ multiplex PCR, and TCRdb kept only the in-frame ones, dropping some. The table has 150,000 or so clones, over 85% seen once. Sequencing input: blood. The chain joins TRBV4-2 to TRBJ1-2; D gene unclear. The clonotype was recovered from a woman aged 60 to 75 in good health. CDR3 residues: CASSQDNPWGYTF. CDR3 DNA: TGTGCCAGCAGCCAAGACAACCCTTGGGGCTACACCTTC.